Listed below are T cell receptor beta chains from one sample, sequenced in a study of shared clonotypes between healthy human individuals. Clones were read by immunoSEQ multiplex PCR, and TCRdb kept only the in-frame ones, dropping some. The repertoire consists of about 2 million clones, with 85% to 95% occurring once and the leading ten covering about 0.13%. Sequencing was performed on naive CD4+ T cells sorted from blood. The receptor set was obtained from a man aged 18-30 years in good health. CDR3s include the opening cysteine and the closing phenylalanine or tryptophan. D genes are given only for firm matches. Not all rows give a size; the values are once, few, many and, for expanded clones, a class.

d_gene,abundance,v_gene,j_gene,CDR3aa,CDR3nt
-,-,TRBV6-5,TRBJ1-1,CASTWGTEAFF,TGTGCCAGCACGTGGGGGACTGAAGCTTTCTTT
-,-,TRBV7-2,TRBJ2-2,CAIQMDTGELFF,TGTGCCATTCAAATGGATACCGGGGAGCTGTTTTTT
TRBD2,once,TRBV5-4,TRBJ2-5,CASSLRLAQQETQYF,TGTGCCAGCAGCTTGCGACTAGCCCAGCAAGAGACCCAGTACTTC
-,-,TRBV10-1,TRBJ1-2,CASSPTRDYGYTF,TGCGCCAGCAGCCCGACACGTGACTATGGCTACACCTTC
TRBD2,-,TRBV6-1,TRBJ2-7,CASSAQLAGAPYEQYF,TGTGCCAGCAGTGCTCAACTAGCGGGAGCCCCCTACGAGCAGTACTTC
-,-,TRBV2,TRBJ1-2,CASSGDSGGYGYTF,TGTGCCAGCAGTGGTGACTCGGGGGGCTATGGCTACACCTTC
-,-,TRBV2,TRBJ1-5,CASSEAGQSNQPQHF,TGTGCCAGCAGTGAAGCTGGACAAAGCAATCAGCCCCAGCATTTT
TRBD2,once,TRBV6-1,TRBJ2-7,CASSEALAGASSYEQYF,TGTGCCAGCAGTGAAGCACTAGCGGGGGCCAGCTCCTACGAGCAGTACTTC
TRBD1,-,TRBV18,TRBJ1-6,CASSALPGQGYSPLHF,TGTGCCAGCTCAGCCCTTCCGGGACAGGGGTATTCACCCCTCCACTTT
TRBD1,-,TRBV2,TRBJ1-2,CASSESVGQGFGYTF,TGTGCCAGCAGTGAATCTGTGGGACAGGGATTTGGCTACACCTTC
TRBD1,-,TRBV5-1,TRBJ1-4,CASSLGTGATNEKLFF,TGCGCCAGCAGCTTGGGAACAGGGGCCACAAATGAAAAACTGTTTTTT
-,once,TRBV11-3,TRBJ1-1,CASSLGETEAFF,TGTGCCAGCTCCTTAGGCGAGACTGAAGCTTTCTTT
-,-,TRBV2,TRBJ2-1,CASSVVGEQFF,TGTGCCAGCAGTGTAGTGGGTGAGCAGTTCTTC
-,-,TRBV6-6,TRBJ1-4,CATRGGSEKLFF,TGTGCCACTAGGGGCGGTAGTGAAAAACTGTTTTTT
-,-,TRBV7-2,TRBJ1-5,CASSLVAENSNQPQHF,TGTGCCAGCAGCTTAGTGGCAGAGAATAGCAATCAGCCCCAGCATTTT
-,-,TRBV19,TRBJ1-1,CASSQRDGAFF,TGTGCCAGTAGCCAACGGGACGGAGCTTTCTTT
-,-,TRBV6-6,TRBJ1-2,CASSYSDAGYGYTF,TGTGCCAGCAGTTACTCCGACGCAGGGTATGGCTACACCTTC
-,-,TRBV6-6,TRBJ1-1,CASSYQVGTEAFF,TGTGCCAGCAGTTACCAGGTTGGCACTGAAGCTTTCTTT
TRBD2,-,TRBV5-1,TRBJ2-2,CASSRSSGGPTGELFF,TGCGCCAGCAGCCGGAGTAGCGGGGGGCCCACCGGGGAGCTGTTTTTT
TRBD1,-,TRBV4-3,TRBJ1-1,CASSQGTGISAEAFF,TGCGCCAGCAGCCAGGGGACAGGGATTAGCGCTGAAGCTTTCTTT
-,-,TRBV18,TRBJ1-2,CASSPEQNYGYTF,TGTGCCAGCTCACCGGAACAGAACTATGGCTACACCTTC
-,-,TRBV20-1,TRBJ2-5,CSVMSLETQYF,TGCAGTGTTATGTCTCTGGAGACCCAGTACTTC
-,-,TRBV29-1,TRBJ1-1,CSVMNTEAFF,TGCAGCGTCATGAACACTGAAGCTTTCTTT
-,once,TRBV30,TRBJ1-2,CAWTSTGYGYTF,TGTGCCTGGACCTCGACAGGATATGGCTACACCTTC
-,-,TRBV28,TRBJ1-5,CASTTKYRLTDQPQHF,TGTGCCAGCACCACTAAGTACAGGCTGACGGATCAGCCCCAGCATTTT
-,-,TRBV9,TRBJ2-7,CASSPREQYF,TGTGCCAGCAGCCCCCGCGAGCAGTACTTC
TRBD1,-,TRBV29-1,TRBJ1-2,CSVGQGGYGYTF,TGCAGCGTGGGACAGGGGGGGTATGGCTACACCTTC
-,-,TRBV5-1,TRBJ2-2,CASSSNPESTGELFF,TGCGCCAGCAGCTCAAATCCTGAGTCAACCGGGGAGCTGTTTTTT
TRBD2,-,TRBV5-1,TRBJ2-5,CASSLSGGRETQYF,TGCGCCAGCAGCTTGAGCGGGGGCCGAGAGACCCAGTACTTC
-,-,TRBV5-4,TRBJ1-3,CASSSGVPSSGNTIYF,TGTGCCAGCAGCTCAGGGGTCCCAAGCTCTGGAAACACCATATATTTT
-,-,TRBV4-3,TRBJ1-1,CASSQALRALDTEAFF,TGCGCCAGCAGCCAGGCCCTGAGGGCTTTAGACACTGAAGCTTTCTTT
-,-,TRBV28,TRBJ2-5,CASSLSAGMETQYF,TGTGCCAGCAGCCTTTCGGCGGGGATGGAGACCCAGTACTTC
TRBD1,-,TRBV7-2,TRBJ2-5,CASSWGQGGETQYF,TGTGCCAGCAGCTGGGGACAGGGAGGAGAGACCCAGTACTTC
TRBD1,-,TRBV5-4,TRBJ1-2,CASSPTGQSYGYTF,TGTGCCAGCAGCCCTACGGGACAGTCCTATGGCTACACCTTC
-,once,TRBV6-1,TRBJ2-7,CASRRDIFSYEQYF,TGTGCCAGCAGGAGGGACATATTCTCCTACGAGCAGTACTTC
-,-,TRBV19,TRBJ2-3,CASSTELGTDTQYF,TGTGCCAGTAGTACTGAGCTAGGGACAGATACGCAGTATTTT
TRBD1,-,TRBV5-6,TRBJ2-2,CASSAGTGVYTGELFF,TGTGCCAGCAGCGCCGGGACAGGGGTTTACACCGGGGAGCTGTTTTTT
-,-,TRBV6-5,TRBJ2-1,CASGPLGHEQFF,TGTGCCAGCGGACCTTTGGGTCATGAGCAGTTCTTC
-,-,TRBV29-1,TRBJ1-1,CSVAPGQNTEAFF,TGCAGCGTTGCTCCGGGACAAAACACTGAAGCTTTCTTT
TRBD2,-,TRBV18,TRBJ2-1,CASSGEWGLVTLGYNEQFF,TGTGCCAGCTCAGGTGAATGGGGACTAGTTACCTTGGGGTACAATGAGCAGTTCTTC
-,-,TRBV2,TRBJ2-2,CASKGGSNTGELFF,TGTGCCAGCAAGGGGGGATCGAACACCGGGGAGCTGTTTTTT
-,once,TRBV4-1,TRBJ1-4,CASSQDGRRQTTNEKLFF,TGCGCCAGCAGCCAAGACGGGCGGAGGCAGACAACTAATGAAAAACTGTTTTTT
TRBD1,-,TRBV4-2,TRBJ2-1,CARFLQGALFRSYNEQFF,TGTGCCAGATTCCTACAGGGGGCCCTATTTAGGTCCTACAATGAGCAGTTCTTC
TRBD2,-,TRBV25-1,TRBJ2-3,CASSIRTSGGTPDTQYF,TGTGCCAGCAGTATCCGGACTAGCGGGGGGACTCCAGATACGCAGTATTTT
-,-,TRBV11-2,TRBJ2-1,CASSLSGGARNEQFF,TGTGCCAGCAGCTTATCCGGGGGCGCGAGAAATGAGCAGTTCTTC
-,-,TRBV9,TRBJ2-1,CASSVGQGAYNEQFF,TGTGCCAGCAGCGTAGGTCAGGGCGCCTACAATGAGCAGTTCTTC
-,-,TRBV7-9,TRBJ1-1,CASSLGGGTEAFF,TGTGCCAGCAGCTTAGGAGGGGGCACTGAAGCTTTCTTT
-,-,TRBV10-3,TRBJ1-2,CATSEGVGGPPGYTF,TGTGCCACCAGCGAGGGGGTGGGGGGCCCCCCTGGCTACACCTTC
-,once,TRBV6-6,TRBJ1-5,CASLGGPNQPQHF,TGTGCCAGTCTAGGGGGTCCCAATCAGCCCCAGCATTTT
-,-,TRBV7-9,TRBJ2-4,CASSLYPPDIQYF,TGTGCCAGCAGCTTATACCCACCGGACATTCAGTACTTC